The clone carrying this T cell receptor (beta chain) was counted ten times or more. The target antigen is unknown. The source of the sample is a study of T cells in Graves' hyperthyroidism and ophthalmopathy. Study-level findings and limits: A median around 6.4 months before onset, the model predicted ophthalmopathy.

TCR beta CDR3 sequences were amplified from RNA transcripts. The TCR CDR3 was amplified in a first-round RT-PCR using the HTBI primer set. TCRdb re-called the multiplex PCR reads with MiXCR, one entry per CDR3 protein. The sample lists 350,000 or so distinct CDR3 sequences, 21% occurring once. Using around 10 ml of fresh peripheral blood, PBMCs were prepared. The sample was blood. The receptor was isolated from a woman aged 50 to 65 with Graves' hyperthyroidism.

CDR3 in DNA: TGTGCCAGCAGCCAACTCCCCGAGGACGGGAGCTCCTACAATGAGCAGTTCTTC. It yields the protein CASSQLPEDGSSYNEQFF. This rearrangement joins TRBV3-1 to TRBJ2-1; maybe TRBD2 (6 bases). The CDR3 covers 18 residues. The V and J ends lost 2 bases and 0 bases respectively, with 17 bases between them. Germline V gene data show CDR1 as LGHDT and CDR2 as YNNKEL (reference sequence).